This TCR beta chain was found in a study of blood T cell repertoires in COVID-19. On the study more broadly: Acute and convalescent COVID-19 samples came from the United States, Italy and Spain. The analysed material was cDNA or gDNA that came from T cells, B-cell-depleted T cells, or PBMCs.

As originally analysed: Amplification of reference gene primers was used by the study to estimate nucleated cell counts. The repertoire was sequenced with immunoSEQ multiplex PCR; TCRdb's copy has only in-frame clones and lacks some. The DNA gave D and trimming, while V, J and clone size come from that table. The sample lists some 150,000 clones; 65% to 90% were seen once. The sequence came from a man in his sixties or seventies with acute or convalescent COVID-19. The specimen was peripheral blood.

In DNA form, the CDR3 reads TGTGCCAGCAGTGACTCAGCAGGGGGCCCCAATGAGCAGTTCTTC. It yields the protein CASSDSAGGPNEQFF. The chain has TRBV6-4 and TRBJ2-1; TRBD1 aligns across 8 bases. The trim removed 0 bases at V and 6 bases at J, leaving 4 bases unmatched. Germline assignment: CDR1 MRHNA and CDR2 SNTAGT. The CDR3 length is 15 residues.